Listed below are T cell receptor beta chains from one sample, sequenced in a study of Ad26.COV2.S vaccination and SARS-CoV-2 variants. TCRdb's table, derived via immunoSEQ multiplex PCR, lists solely in-frame clones and lacks some. The sample gives some 460,000 clones, nearly 90% of which show up once; 1.7% is in the top ten. The sequencing here drew on peripheral blood, taken in a trial of Ad26.COV2.S vaccine versus placebo. These receptors came from a person between 18 and 65 years old who received the Ad26.COV2.S COVID-19 vaccine or a placebo. The CDR3 runs from the conserved cysteine through the conserved F or W. D genes are given only for firm matches. Expanded clones are given a class, and other clones once, few, many or no size at all.

J | D | size | V | length | CDR3 | DNA
TRBJ2-7 | TRBD1 | - | TRBV7-2 | 11 | CASTQGAEQYF | TGTGCCAGCACACAGGGGGCCGAGCAGTACTTC
TRBJ2-5 | TRBD2 | - | TRBV7-6 | 17 | CASSPFTPVGGSVTQYF | TGTGCCAGCAGTCCTTTCACGCCGGTCGGGGGGTCGGTGACCCAGTACTTC
TRBJ1-1 | TRBD1 | - | TRBV6-2/TRBV6-3 | 15 | CASSKTGSLSTEAFF | TGTGCCAGCAGTAAGACAGGGTCCCTGAGCACTGAAGCTTTCTTT
TRBJ2-7 | TRBD1 | - | TRBV6-5 | 15 | CASMGRDRAGYEQYF | TGTGCCAGCATGGGCCGGGACAGGGCCGGCTACGAGCAGTACTTC
TRBJ1-1 | - | - | TRBV5-5 | 14 | CASSRIGGNTEAFF | TGTGCCAGCTCAAGGATAGGGGGAAACACTGAAGCTTTCTTT
TRBJ1-1 | - | once | TRBV7-2 | 12 | CASSRGNTEAFF | TGTGCCAGCAGCCGGGGGAACACTGAAGCTTTCTTT
TRBJ2-1 | - | - | TRBV7-8 | 11 | CASSQNREQFF | TGTGCCAGCAGCCAGAACCGGGAGCAGTTCTTC
TRBJ2-3 | TRBD2 | - | TRBV19 | 16 | CASRGTSGRASDTQYF | TGTGCCAGTAGGGGGACTAGCGGGAGGGCCTCAGATACGCAGTATTTT
TRBJ2-7 | TRBD1 | - | TRBV7-2 | 16 | CASSLEAGGISYEQYF | TGTGCCAGCAGCTTAGAAGCAGGGGGCATCTCCTACGAGCAGTACTTC
TRBJ1-1 | - | once | TRBV27 | 14 | CASSSPFGGTEAFF | TGTGCCAGCAGTTCCCCCTTTGGGGGGACTGAAGCTTTCTTT
TRBJ2-3 | - | - | TRBV4-2 | 16 | CASSQDRAGRPDTQYF | TGTGCCAGCAGCCAAGATCGAGCAGGGAGGCCAGATACGCAGTATTTT
TRBJ2-3 | TRBD2 | - | TRBV9 | 16 | CASSVRREESTDTQYF | TGTGCCAGCAGCGTAAGGCGGGAGGAAAGCACAGATACGCAGTATTTT
TRBJ2-1 | TRBD1 | - | TRBV5-1 | 15 | CASSGNRGFIGEQFF | TGCGCCAGCAGCGGGAACAGGGGGTTTATCGGTGAGCAGTTCTTC
TRBJ2-7 | - | - | TRBV6-1 | 11 | CASREAYEQYF | TGTGCCAGCAGGGAAGCTTACGAGCAGTACTTC
TRBJ2-5 | - | - | TRBV6-5 | 14 | CASSYLGLKETQYF | TGTGCCAGCAGTTATTTGGGGCTAAAAGAGACCCAGTACTTC
TRBJ2-3 | - | - | TRBV21-1 | 16 | CASSKRLAGSQGTQYF | TGTGCCAGCAGCAAAAGACTAGCGGGGAGCCAGGGTACGCAGTATTTT
TRBJ2-7 | - | few | TRBV11-2 | 14 | CASRFSGTSYEQYF | TGTGCCAGCAGATTTAGCGGAACGTCCTACGAGCAGTACTTC
TRBJ2-7 | - | - | TRBV12-3/TRBV12-4 | 12 | CASSLRRREQYF | TGTGCCAGCAGTTTAAGAAGGCGCGAGCAGTACTTC
TRBJ2-6 | - | - | TRBV9 | 18 | CASSVRPIPLSGANVLTF | TGTGCCAGCAGCGTTAGACCGATCCCACTCTCTGGGGCCAACGTCCTGACTTTC
TRBJ1-2 | - | - | TRBV4-2 | 14 | CASSQVGESYGYTF | TGTGCCAGCAGCCAAGTGGGGGAATCCTATGGCTACACCTTC
TRBJ2-5 | - | - | TRBV9 | 14 | CASSVSGSGETQYF | TGTGCCAGCAGCGTATCGGGGAGTGGAGAGACCCAGTACTTC
TRBJ2-2 | TRBD2 | - | TRBV25-1 | 15 | CASSGAGPNTGELFF | TGTGCCAGCAGTGGAGCGGGACCGAACACCGGGGAGCTGTTTTTT
TRBJ1-5 | - | - | TRBV6-2/TRBV6-3 | 14 | CASSYSMANQPQHF | TGTGCCAGCAGTTACTCGATGGCCAATCAGCCCCAGCATTTT
TRBJ2-2 | TRBD1 | - | TRBV11-2 | 15 | CASSTAGQGLGELFF | TGTGCCAGCAGCACGGCGGGACAGGGTTTAGGGGAGCTGTTTTTT
TRBJ2-7 | TRBD2 | - | TRBV30 | 13 | CAWAGTSFSEQYF | TGTGCCTGGGCCGGGACTAGCTTCTCCGAGCAGTACTTC
TRBJ2-1 | - | - | TRBV2 | 15 | CASSEAPGTQYEQFF | TGTGCCAGCAGTGAAGCTCCCGGCACCCAGTATGAGCAGTTCTTC
TRBJ1-1 | TRBD1 | - | TRBV2 | 13 | CASRDRVFTEAFF | TGTGCCAGCAGGGACAGGGTTTTCACTGAAGCTTTCTTT
TRBJ1-5 | TRBD1 | once | TRBV9 | 14 | CASSVGTGNQPQHF | TGTGCCAGCAGCGTAGGGACAGGGAATCAGCCCCAGCATTTT
TRBJ2-6 | - | - | TRBV5-4 | 15 | CASSRQITGANVLTF | TGTGCCAGCAGCCGACAGATAACTGGGGCCAACGTCCTGACTTTC
TRBJ1-1 | - | - | TRBV28 | 15 | CASQVPVYGGTEAFF | TGTGCCAGCCAAGTTCCCGTTTACGGGGGCACTGAAGCTTTCTTT